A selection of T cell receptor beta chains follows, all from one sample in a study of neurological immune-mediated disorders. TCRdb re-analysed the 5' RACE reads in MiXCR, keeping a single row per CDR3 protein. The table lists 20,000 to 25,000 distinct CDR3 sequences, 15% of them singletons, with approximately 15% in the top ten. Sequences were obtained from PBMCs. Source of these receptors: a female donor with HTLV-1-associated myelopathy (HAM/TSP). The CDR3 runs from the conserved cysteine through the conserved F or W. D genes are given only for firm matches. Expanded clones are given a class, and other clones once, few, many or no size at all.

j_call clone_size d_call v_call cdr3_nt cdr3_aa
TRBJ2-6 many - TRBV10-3 TGTGCCATCAGTGAGGGCGGCTCTGGGGCCAACGTCCTGACTTTC CAISEGGSGANVLTF
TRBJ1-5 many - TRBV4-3 TGCGCCAGCAGCCAAGATGTTGTACCCGCCCCCAGTAGTCAGCCCCAGCATTTT CASSQDVVPAPSSQPQHF
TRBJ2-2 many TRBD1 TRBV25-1 TGTGCCAGCAGTGAATATCGAGGGGGCGCGAACACCGGGGAGCTGTTTTTT CASSEYRGGANTGELFF
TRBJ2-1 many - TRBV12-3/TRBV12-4 TGTGCCAGCAGTCCATCGGACGGTGAGCAGTTCTTC CASSPSDGEQFF
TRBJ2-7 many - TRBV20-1 TGCAGTGCCGCGACAGGAGCCAGCTCCTACGAGCAGTACTTC CSAATGASSYEQYF
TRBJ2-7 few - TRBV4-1 TGCGCCAGCAGCCAAGATCCCGGGACCCAGTACGAGCAGTACTTC CASSQDPGTQYEQYF
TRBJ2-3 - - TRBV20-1 TGCAGTGCTATAGGACTTTACATAGATACGCAGTATTTT CSAIGLYIDTQYF
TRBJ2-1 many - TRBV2 TGTGCCAGCAGTGAAGCGCGGCGGGAGCAGTTCTTC CASSEARREQFF
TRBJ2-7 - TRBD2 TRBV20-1 TGTAGTGCCCCCAGGACTAGCGGTCGCCTGGACGAGCAGTACTTC CSAPRTSGRLDEQYF
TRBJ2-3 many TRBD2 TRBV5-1 TGCGCCAGCAGCTTGGATGGGACTAGGGGATCAGATACGCAGTATTTT CASSLDGTRGSDTQYF
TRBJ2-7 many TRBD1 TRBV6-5 TGTGCCAGCAGTTACCCCGGGACAGGTTCCCACGAGCAGTACTTC CASSYPGTGSHEQYF
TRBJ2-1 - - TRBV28 TGTGCCAGCATCTCCGGGCAGTCGAACAATGAGCAGTTCTTC CASISGQSNNEQFF
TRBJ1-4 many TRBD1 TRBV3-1 TGTGCCAGCAGCGACAGGGGTGGAAAACTGTTTTTT CASSDRGGKLFF
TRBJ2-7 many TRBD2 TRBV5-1 TGCGCCAGCAGCTTGGGACTAGCGGGAGTTTACGAGCAGTACTTC CASSLGLAGVYEQYF
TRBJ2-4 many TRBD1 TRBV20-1 TGCAGTGCTCCCGACAGGGAAAGAGCCAAAAACATTCAGTACTTC CSAPDRERAKNIQYF
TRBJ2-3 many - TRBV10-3 TGTGCCTCCTCGTTTGCTCCTTCCACAGATACGCAGTATTTT CASSFAPSTDTQYF
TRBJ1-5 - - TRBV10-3 TGTGCCACGAACCTGGATGGGGGCAATCAGCCCCAGCATTTT CATNLDGGNQPQHF
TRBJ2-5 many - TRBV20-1 TGCAGTGCTAGGGCCGACTGGCGAGAGACCCAGTACTTC CSARADWRETQYF
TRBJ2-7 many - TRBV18 TGTGCCAGCTCACCAATGAGACAGAACTACGAGCAGTACTTC CASSPMRQNYEQYF
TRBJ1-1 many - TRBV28 TGTGCCAGCAGTTTTGGGGGGGCTGAAGCTTTCTTT CASSFGGAEAFF
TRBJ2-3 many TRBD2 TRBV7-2 TGTGCCAGCAGCCCACTTGGCGGGGGGGTGTATACGCAGTATTTT CASSPLGGGVYTQYF
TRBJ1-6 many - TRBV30 TGTGCCTGGAACAGGAATTCACCCCTCCACTTT CAWNRNSPLHF
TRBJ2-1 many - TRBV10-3 TGTGCCACAAAAACTTCTGTGGGGTACAATGAGCAGTTCTTC CATKTSVGYNEQFF
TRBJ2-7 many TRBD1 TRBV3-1 TGTGCCAGCAGCCAAGATAAGGGAAGGGACAGGGGGCGCGAGCAGTACTTC CASSQDKGRDRGREQYF
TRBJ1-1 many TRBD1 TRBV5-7 TGTGCCAGCAGAAGGGACAGACCGATGAACACTGAAGCTTTCTTT CASRRDRPMNTEAFF
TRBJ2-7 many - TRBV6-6 TGTGCCAGCAGGGGGACCGACGGACGAGGGGAGCAGTACTTC CASRGTDGRGEQYF
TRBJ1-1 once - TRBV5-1 TGCGCCAGCAGCCCCAAAGCGGGGGCGCCAGGGACTGAAGCTTTCTTT CASSPKAGAPGTEAFF
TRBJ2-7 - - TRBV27 TGTGCCAGCAGTTTAGGGGGTAGGGGCTACGAGCAGTACTTC CASSLGGRGYEQYF
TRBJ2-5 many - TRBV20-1 TGCAGTGCTAGGGAGCCAAACAAAGAGACCCAGTACTTC CSAREPNKETQYF
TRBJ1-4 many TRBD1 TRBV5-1 TGCGCCAGCAGCTTGCGGACAGGGGGCAATGAAAAACTGTTTTTT CASSLRTGGNEKLFF
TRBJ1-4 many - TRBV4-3 TGCGCCAGCAGCCAAGATCTAGGGATCAACGATGAAAAACTGTTTTTT CASSQDLGINDEKLFF
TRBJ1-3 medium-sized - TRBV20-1 TGCAGTGCTAGAGATATTTCCGACAGCTCTGGAAACACCATATATTTT CSARDISDSSGNTIYF
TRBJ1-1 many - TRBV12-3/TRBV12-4 TGTGCCAGCAGTTTGGGGTTGAACACTGAAGCTTTCTTT CASSLGLNTEAFF
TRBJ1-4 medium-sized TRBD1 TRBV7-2 TGTGCCAGCAGCGTGCTCGGGACAGATAATGAAAAACTGTTTTTT CASSVLGTDNEKLFF
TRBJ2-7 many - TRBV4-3 TGCGCCAGCAGCCAAGATTCGACGTCCTACGAGCAGTACTTC CASSQDSTSYEQYF
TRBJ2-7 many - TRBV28 TGTGCCAGCAGTTCAATTGGCGTCGGACGGAGCTCCTACGAGCAGTACTTC CASSSIGVGRSSYEQYF
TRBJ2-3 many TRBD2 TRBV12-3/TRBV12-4 TGTGCCAGCAGTCTCGGGACTAGCGGGAGGGCCACAGATACGCAGTATTTT CASSLGTSGRATDTQYF
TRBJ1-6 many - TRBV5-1 TGCGCCAGCAGCCCAAAAAGTGGCGGGACCCCATCACCCCTCCACTTT CASSPKSGGTPSPLHF
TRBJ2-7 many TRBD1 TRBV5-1 TGCGCCAGCGGCTCGAGACAGGGGTATGGCGAGCAGTACTTC CASGSRQGYGEQYF
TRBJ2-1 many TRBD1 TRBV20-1 TGCAGTGCGGACGACAGGGGGGGCAATGAGCAGTTCTTC CSADDRGGNEQFF
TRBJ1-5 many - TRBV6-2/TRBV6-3 TGTGCCAGCAGTTACGCGGCGAATCAGCCCCAGCATTTT CASSYAANQPQHF
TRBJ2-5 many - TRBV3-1 TGTGCCAGCAGCCAAAGTCGGACCAGGGGAGAGACCCAGTACTTC CASSQSRTRGETQYF
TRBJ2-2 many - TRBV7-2 TGTGCCAGCAGCCCGTTCGCGGGGTTTCTGTCCGGGGAGCTGTTTTTT CASSPFAGFLSGELFF
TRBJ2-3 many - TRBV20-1 TGCAGTGCTCCGGAGGGGGACTACACAGATACGCAGTATTTT CSAPEGDYTDTQYF
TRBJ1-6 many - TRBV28 TGTGCCAGCAGCTCCTACGTGATTAGCTCCTATAATTCACCCCTCCACTTT CASSSYVISSYNSPLHF
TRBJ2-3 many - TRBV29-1 TGCAGCGTTGGAGGGGGGCAGGGGGGCACAGATACGCAGTATTTT CSVGGGQGGTDTQYF
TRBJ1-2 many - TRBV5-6 TGTGCCAGCAGCTTGTGGCAGGCCGGCTATGGCTACACCTTC CASSLWQAGYGYTF
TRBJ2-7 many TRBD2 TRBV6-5 TGTGCCAGCAGTTACCATAGCGGGGGGGGCTACGAGCAGTACTTC CASSYHSGGGYEQYF
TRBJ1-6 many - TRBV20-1 TGCAGTGTCGGTGGGACGTCATATTCACCCCTCCACTTT CSVGGTSYSPLHF
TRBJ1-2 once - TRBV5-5 TGTGCCAGCGCCCCGAAGGGTACGAGCTACACCTTC CASAPKGTSYTF
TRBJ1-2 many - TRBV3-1 TGTGCCAGCAGCCAAGAGGGCCTTCTACTAGATGGCTACACCTTC CASSQEGLLLDGYTF
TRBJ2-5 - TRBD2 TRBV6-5 TGTGCCAGCAGTTACTCGTACCTTAGCGGGACAGAGACCCAGTACTTC CASSYSYLSGTETQYF
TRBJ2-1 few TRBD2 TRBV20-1 TGCAGTGCTAGACCTAGCGGGAGGGCTAATGAGCAGTTCTTC CSARPSGRANEQFF
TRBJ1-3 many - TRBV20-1 TGCAGTGCTAGAGATTGGGACCTCACCTCTGGAAACACCATATATTTT CSARDWDLTSGNTIYF
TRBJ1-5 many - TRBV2 TGTGCCAGCAGTGAAGAACCGCAGGTCGGACAGCCCCAGCATTTT CASSEEPQVGQPQHF